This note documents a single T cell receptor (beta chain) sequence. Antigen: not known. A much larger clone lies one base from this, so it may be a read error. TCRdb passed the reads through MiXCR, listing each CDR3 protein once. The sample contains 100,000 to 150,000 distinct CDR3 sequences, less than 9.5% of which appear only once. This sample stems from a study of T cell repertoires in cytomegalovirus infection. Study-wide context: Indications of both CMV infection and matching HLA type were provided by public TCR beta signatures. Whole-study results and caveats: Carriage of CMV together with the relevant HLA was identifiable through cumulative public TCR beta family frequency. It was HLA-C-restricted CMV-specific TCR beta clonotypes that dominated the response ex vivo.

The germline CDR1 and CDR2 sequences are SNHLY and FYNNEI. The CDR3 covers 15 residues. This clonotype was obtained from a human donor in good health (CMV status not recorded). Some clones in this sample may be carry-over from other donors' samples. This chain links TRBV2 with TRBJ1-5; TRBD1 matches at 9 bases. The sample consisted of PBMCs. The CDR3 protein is CAGSEEATGGQPQHF. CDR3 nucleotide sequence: TGTGCCGGCAGTGAAGAAGCGACAGGGGGACAGCCCCAGCATTTT. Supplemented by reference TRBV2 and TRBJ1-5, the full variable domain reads EPEVTQTPSHQVTQMGQEVILRCVPISNHLYFYWYRQILGQKVEFLVSFYNNEISEKSEIFDDQFSVERPDGSNFTLKIRSTKLEDSAMYFCAGSEEATGGQPQHFGDGTRLSIL.